The entry below describes one T cell receptor beta chain. This entry belongs to a study of blood T cell repertoires in COVID-19. Study as a whole: Samples came from the United States, Italy and Spain, spanning acute and convalescent COVID-19. From T cells, B-cell-depleted T cells, or PBMCs came the material, which was cDNA or gDNA.

Germline V gene lookup returns CDR1 LGHDT and CDR2 YNNKEL (reference sequence). The junction had 2 bases not matched to a gene; V was cut back by 8 bases and J by 4 bases. The CDR3 spans 12 residues. Methods used by the authors: Estimated nucleated cell counts came from reference gene primer amplification. TCRdb keeps only in-frame clones here, not all; method: immunoSEQ multiplex PCR. That table furnishes V, J and clone size, whereas the DNA furnished D and trimming. The table includes about 280,000 clones, around 86% detected once. The origin of this receptor is a woman under 40 who had recovered from COVID-19. The sample was peripheral blood. J is TRBJ2-3 and V is TRBV3-1 (or the pseudogene TRBV3-2); 8 bases align to TRBD2. The CDR3 region has the DNA TGTGCCAGCGGAGCGGGAGCAGATACGCAGTATTTT. This translates into CASGAGADTQYF.